The 19 T cell receptor beta chains given below trace back to one sample, sequenced in a study of OX40 agonist ivuxolimab in advanced cancers. Clones were read by immunoSEQ multiplex PCR, and TCRdb kept only the in-frame ones, dropping some. The repertoire has about 7,300 clones, around 86% of them found once; the top ten carry 73%. Source: CD4+ or CD8+ T cells sorted from blood, taken in a trial of the OX40 agonist ivuxolimab. The receptors were sampled from an adult with an advanced solid tumor such as melanoma, head and neck, liver or kidney cancer.

This clone was counted between two and nine times. This chain links TRBV4-2 with TRBJ2-7; D unclear. Germline assignment: CDR1 LGHNA and CDR2 YNFKEQ. V dropped 5 bases and J dropped 5 bases, with 16 bases sitting between them. The CDR3 is 14 amino acids. CDR3 region: CASSLWPQVDEQYF. The CDR3 DNA follows: TGTGCCAGCAGCTTGTGGCCCCAGGTAGACGAGCAGTACTTC.

The chain couples TRBV9 to TRBJ2-3; TRBD2 matches 8 bases. The germline V gene encodes CDR1 SGDLS and CDR2 YYNGEE. The trim removed 1 base at V and 3 bases at J, leaving 7 bases unmatched. The CDR3 totals 16 residues. The CDR3 here is CASSVTRGAGTDTQYF. Written as DNA, the CDR3 is TGTGCCAGCAGCGTAACGCGGGGGGCGGGGACAGATACGCAGTATTTT.

This rearrangement joins TRBV16 to TRBJ1-1, with 8 bases matching TRBD1. Germline-derived CDR1 and CDR2 are KGHSY and FQNENV. Trimming cost V 4 bases and J 8 bases; bases outside gene matches: 6. CDR3 length: 13 amino acids. The CDR3 sequence is CASSRGTGREAFF. DNA for the CDR3: TGTGCCAGCAGCCGCGGGACAGGACGGGAAGCTTTCTTT.

The chain combines TRBV7-6 with TRBJ2-3, with D possibly being TRBD1 (5 bases). V shed 1 base and J shed 2 bases, with 13 bases lying between them. The CDR3 extends over 16 amino acids. Germline CDR1 SGHVS, CDR2 FNYEAQ. Here the CDR3 reads CASSLGSAGPTDTQYF. The DNA of the CDR3 is TGTGCCAGCAGCTTAGGGTCGGCAGGGCCCACAGATACGCAGTATTTT.

The genes are TRBV7-2 and TRBJ2-7; D may be TRBD1 or TRBD2 (5 bases each). Germline loops: CDR1 SGHTA, CDR2 FQGNSA. There are 14 residues in the CDR3. V was trimmed by 4 bases and J by 2 bases, leaving 12 bases between them. CDR3: CASSSGTGTYEQYF. In nucleotides, the CDR3 is TGTGCCAGCAGCTCCGGGACGGGAACCTACGAGCAGTACTTC.

This chain links TRBV10-2 with TRBJ1-1, with a weak D call TRBD1 (5 bases). The CDR3 runs to 16 residues. Trimming took off 10 bases at V and 3 bases at J, with 24 bases between the two ends. CDR1 and CDR2 from the germline V gene are WSHSY and SAAADI. The CDR3: CATLGGTHLEYTEAFF. The CDR3 DNA follows: TGCGCCACCCTAGGAGGGACCCACTTAGAGTACACTGAAGCTTTCTTT.

The rearrangement uses TRBV2 and TRBJ2-3; TRBD2 matches at 7 bases. Germline V gene sequence: CDR1 SNHLY, CDR2 FYNNEI. The V and J ends lost 3 bases and 2 bases, in that order; junction bases with no gene match: 5. CDR3 length equals 15 residues. As DNA, the CDR3 is TGTGCCAGCAGTGACGGTCTAGCGGCCACAGATACGCAGTATTTT. It specifies CASSDGLAATDTQYF. Full variable domain (remainder filled in from reference TRBV2 and TRBJ2-3): EPEVTQTPSHQVTQMGQEVILRCVPISNHLYFYWYRQILGQKVEFLVSFYNNEISEKSEIFDDQFSVERPDGSNFTLKIRSTKLEDSAMYFCASSDGLAATDTQYFGPGTRLTVL.

The chain links TRBV6-5 to TRBJ2-7; 8 bases match TRBD1. The CDR3 covers 16 residues. CDR1 and CDR2 from the germline V gene are MNHEY and SVGAGI. V was clipped by 4 bases and J by 3 bases; unmatched bases: 11. As DNA, the CDR3 is TGTGCCAGCAGTTTCCTACAGGGGGTGGGGGTCTACGAGCAGTACTTC. Protein: CASSFLQGVGVYEQYF.

This clone was detected only a few times. The J gene is TRBJ1-1, the V gene TRBV19; D not certain. The CDR3 has 17 residues. Trimming removed 3 bases at V and 3 bases at J, with 20 bases between. Germline CDR1 reads LNHDA; CDR2 reads SQIVND (reference sequence). This CDR3 reads CASSIEIRERIDTEAFF. In DNA form, the CDR3 reads TGTGCCAGTAGTATTGAGATTCGGGAGAGGATCGACACTGAAGCTTTCTTT.

The gene calls are TRBV2 and TRBJ1-3, with 7 bases fitting TRBD1. CDR1 is SNHLY, CDR2 FYNNEI, per germline. J gave up 1 base and V 7 bases, and 10 bases lay outside the gene matches. The CDR3 is 16 residues long. CDR3 bases: TGTGCCAGCAAAAGGGGACAGACCATATCTGGAAACACCATATATTTT. Translation gives CASKRGQTISGNTIYF.

This clone was detected once. V and J are TRBV25-1 and TRBJ2-1; D might be TRBD1 (6 bases). CDR3 length: 16 amino acids. From germline, CDR1 is MGHDK and CDR2 SYGVNS. Trimming removed 2 bases at V and 6 bases at J, with 17 bases between. The CDR3 nucleotides are TGTGCCAGCAGTGAAACCGGGACACCGCCCTCCAATGAGCAGTTCTTC. It is translated as CASSETGTPPSNEQFF.

This chain uses TRBV4-1 with TRBJ1-5; no clear D. The CDR3 has 16 amino acids. Germline V lookup: CDR1 MGHRA, CDR2 YSYEKL. The V end lost 3 bases, the J end lost 0 bases, and 12 bases lay between the germline ends. In DNA form, the CDR3 reads TGCGCCAGCAGCCAGAACAGCGCCTATAGCAATCAGCCCCAGCATTTT. Translated: CASSQNSAYSNQPQHF.

As DNA, the CDR3 is TGTGCCAGCAGCTCCCAGGGGGGAAACACCGGGGAGCTGTTTTTT. Amino acids: CASSSQGGNTGELFF. The chain uses TRBV9 and TRBJ2-2, with D perhaps matching TRBD1 (7 bases). The CDR3 is made up of 15 amino acids. Deletions cut 4 bases from V and 2 bases from J, with 12 bases between. CDR1 SGDLS and CDR2 YYNGEE come from the germline V gene.

V and J are TRBV4-1 and TRBJ2-2; D is perhaps TRBD1 (5 bases). Deletions cut 0 bases from V and 6 bases from J, with 14 bases between. The CDR3 sequence is 16 residues long. CDR1 MGHRA and CDR2 YSYEKL come from the germline V gene. The CDR3 is CASSQDLGLGSGELFF. The CDR3 nucleotides read TGCGCCAGCAGCCAAGATTTGGGGCTCGGTTCCGGGGAGCTGTTTTTT.

DNA of the CDR3: TGTGCCAGCAGCTTTTCCATCGACAGTGAAGCTTTCTTT. Its translation is CASSFSIDSEAFF. The chain couples TRBV7-9 to TRBJ1-1, with a weak D call TRBD1 (5 bases). V was shortened by 3 bases and J by 7 bases, with 12 bases between the two germline ends. Germline CDR1 is SEHNR and CDR2 is FQNEAQ (reference sequence). This CDR3 has 13 residues.

The rearrangement links TRBV11-2 to TRBJ2-7; 8 bases are a match to TRBD2. The V and J ends lost 4 bases and 3 bases, in that order; junction bases with no gene match: 5. This CDR3 is built from 14 residues. Germline V gene data show CDR1 as SGHAT and CDR2 as FQNNGV. DNA for the CDR3: TGTGCCAGCAGCTCCCCCGGGACTAGCTACGAGCAGTACTTC. It codes for CASSSPGTSYEQYF.

The chain carries TRBV7-9 and TRBJ1-2; 7 bases agree with TRBD1. The ends lost 5 bases at V and 3 bases at J; junction bases unmatched: 6. This CDR3 region has 14 residues. Germline CDR1 is SEHNR and CDR2 is FQNEAQ (reference sequence). Here the CDR3 DNA reads TGTGCCAGCAGCCCAGGGACAGCCTACTATGGCTACACCTTC. It codes for CASSPGTAYYGYTF.

The V call is TRBV5-6, the J call TRBJ2-3, with D maybe TRBD1 (6 bases). The CDR3 has 17 residues. Trimming cost V 0 bases and J 3 bases, with 17 bases left between them. Germline assignment: CDR1 SGHDT and CDR2 YYEEEE. CDR3 nucleotide sequence: TGTGCCAGCAGCTTGGACCATGGTGGGGGCTATACAGATACGCAGTATTTT. Protein product: CASSLDHGGGYTDTQYF.

On this clone: A far larger clone is off by one base, so a read error is likely. The gene calls are TRBV6-5 and TRBJ2-2, with D unclear. The germline gives CDR1 MNHEY, CDR2 SVGAGI. Trimming took 5 bases from V and 0 from J, leaving 7 bases between them. The CDR3 is 14 amino acids. CDR3 region: CASSRRANTGELFF. The CDR3 nucleotides read TGTGCCAGCAGTCGCCGGGCGAACACCGGGGAGCTGTTTTTT.